One and the same sample provided the 15 T cell receptor beta chains below, sequenced in a study of cytomegalovirus exposure and HLA in healthy donors. Primers: 60 Vbeta forward and 13 Jbeta reverse. TCRdb's table, derived via immunoSEQ multiplex PCR, lists solely in-frame clones and lacks some. The sample includes some 110,000 clones, about 79% of them seen just once. Sequencing used PBMCs. The receptors here all came from a man aged 25-45 years in good health and CMV-seropositive.

The sample holds a few counts of this clone. This chain's CDR3 is CASSVSGSGSYEQYF. The CDR3 bases are TGTGCCAGCAGCGTCAGCGGGTCGGGCTCCTACGAGCAGTACTTC. The chain uses TRBV9 and TRBJ2-7, with D tentatively TRBD2 (6 bases). From germline, CDR1 is SGDLS and CDR2 YYNGEE. The CDR3 covers 15 residues. V lost 2 bases and J 0 bases, leaving 12 bases between the germline ends.

This chain connects TRBV5-8 to TRBJ1-1; 7 nucleotides agree with TRBD1. CDR1 is SGHTS, CDR2 YDEGEE, per germline. The CDR3 runs 14 residues. V dropped 4 bases and J dropped 1; count of bases not matched to a gene: 4. CDR3 sequence reads: CASSRWTGNTEAFF. DNA for the CDR3: TGTGCCAGCAGCAGATGGACAGGGAACACTGAAGCTTTCTTT.

The rearrangement joins TRBV6-5 to TRBJ2-7, with 9 bases fitting TRBD2. The junction had 5 bases not matched to a gene; V was cut back by 7 bases and J by 1 base. This CDR3 has 14 residues. Germline lookup yields CDR1 MNHEY and CDR2 SVGAGI. CDR3 coding DNA: TGTGCCAGCAAACCGGGACTAGCTTCCTACGAGCAGTACTTC. Residues: CASKPGLASYEQYF.

The J gene is TRBJ1-1, the V gene TRBV10-3, with no clear D. Germline V gives CDR1 ENHRY, CDR2 SYGVKD. V was trimmed by 2 bases and J by 1 base, leaving 8 bases between them. The CDR3 loop spans 14 amino acids. The CDR3 region is CAISEGRGNTEAFF. The CDR3, as DNA: TGTGCCATCAGTGAGGGGCGGGGGAACACTGAAGCTTTCTTT.

This rearrangement joins TRBV5-4 to TRBJ2-7; the match to TRBD2 covers 9 bases. This CDR3 is 15 amino acids long. Germline assignment: CDR1 SGHNT and CDR2 YYREEE (reference sequence). V lost 1 base to trimming and J lost 0 bases; unmatched junction nucleotides: 2. In nucleotides, the CDR3 is TGTGCCAGCAGCTTGAGTAGCGGGAGCTCCTACGAGCAGTACTTC. Amino acid sequence: CASSLSSGSSYEQYF.

The rearrangement uses TRBV18 and TRBJ1-1, with unresolved D. The CDR3 loop spans 13 amino acids. The ends were cut back, 0 bases at V and 5 bases at J, with 7 bases in the middle. In germline, CDR1 is KGHSH, CDR2 LQKENI. The CDR3 is CASSPPTRTEAFF. As DNA, the CDR3 is TGTGCCAGCTCACCACCGACTAGGACTGAAGCTTTCTTT.

Only a few counts were recorded for this clone. The rearrangement uses TRBV9 and TRBJ1-2; a possible D gene is TRBD1 (5 bases). CDR1 SGDLS and CDR2 YYNGEE come from the germline V gene. The V gene lost 4 bases and the J gene lost 0 bases, with 13 bases spanning the gap. The CDR3 consists of 15 residues. CDR3 sequence (DNA): TGTGCCAGCAGCTCCCAGGGCCGATCTAACTATGGCTACACCTTC. Its protein product is CASSSQGRSNYGYTF.

This clone was found a few times. V and J are TRBV5-1 and TRBJ1-1; D is ambiguous. The germline V and J ends were trimmed by 4 bases and 5 bases, with 15 bases remaining between them. Germline CDR1 SGHRS, CDR2 YFSETQ. This CDR3 is 14 amino acids long. The CDR3 nucleotides read TGCGCCAGCAGCCCTTGGGGAGACGGAACTGAAGCTTTCTTT. Amino acids: CASSPWGDGTEAFF.

The chain carries TRBV5-1 and TRBJ2-3, with D perhaps matching TRBD2 (6 bases). The CDR3 contains 14 residues. The V gene lost 6 bases and the J gene lost 0 bases, with 11 bases spanning the gap. Germline loops: CDR1 SGHRS, CDR2 YFSETQ. The CDR3 protein is CASTGGTSTDTQYF. CDR3 nucleotides: TGCGCCAGCACGGGCGGGACTAGCACAGATACGCAGTATTTT.

The chain combines TRBV11-2 with TRBJ1-2; 8 bases are a match to TRBD1. V gave up 3 bases and J gave up 6 bases; unmatched junction bases: 6. CDR1 is SGHAT and CDR2 is FQNNGV in the germline V gene. The CDR3 has 14 residues. The CDR3 loop reads CASSLRTGWNGYTF. CDR3 DNA sequence: TGTGCCAGCAGCTTGCGGACAGGGTGGAATGGCTACACCTTC.

The gene calls are TRBV5-4 and TRBJ2-2; 9 bases align to TRBD1. V lost 3 bases, J lost 5 bases, and 2 bases stayed unmatched. Per germline, CDR1 SGHNT and CDR2 YYREEE (reference sequence). CDR3 length: 14 residues. The CDR3 loop is CASSYRGPTGELFF. Here the CDR3 DNA reads TGTGCCAGCAGCTACAGGGGGCCGACCGGGGAGCTGTTTTTT. Variable domain in full (rest from reference TRBV5-4 and TRBJ2-2): ETGVTQSPTHLIKTRGQQVTLRCSSQSGHNTVSWYQQALGQGPQFIFQYYREEENGRGNFPPRFSGLQFPNYSSELNVNALELDDSALYLCASSYRGPTGELFFGEGSRLTVL.

V gene TRBV19 combines with J gene TRBJ2-7; 12 positions agree with TRBD2. The CDR3 runs 14 residues. The germline V gene has CDR1 LNHDA and CDR2 SQIVND (reference sequence). The J segment lost 3 bases and the V segment lost 3 bases, leaving 0 bases of the junction unmatched. The CDR3 here is CASSMTSGGYEQYF. The DNA of the CDR3 is TGTGCCAGTAGTATGACTAGCGGGGGCTACGAGCAGTACTTC.

This clone was counted only a few times. The chain uses TRBV10-3 and TRBJ1-1; 9 nucleotides line up with TRBD1. The germline V gene has CDR1 ENHRY and CDR2 SYGVKD. CDR3 length equals 18 residues. Trimming removed 4 bases from V and 7 bases from J; junction bases left unmatched: 19. As DNA, the CDR3 is TGTGCCATCAGTGCCGGACAGGGGAAAGGGTTGAGCACGGTTGAAGCTTTCTTT. Protein sequence: CAISAGQGKGLSTVEAFF.

About this clone itself: The junction and the germline gene differ at one end; a read error may be behind it. CDR3 DNA: TGTGCTAGCAGCTACGACAGGGCCTATGAGCAGTTCTTC. Protein product: CASSYDRAYEQFF. The chain couples TRBV7-7 to TRBJ2-1, with 7 bases lining up with TRBD1. Germline lookup yields CDR1 SSHAT and CDR2 FNYEAQ (reference sequence). The CDR3 is made up of 13 amino acids.

The rearrangement joins TRBV7-2 to TRBJ2-1, with TRBD2 identical over 16 bases. The CDR3 loop spans 16 amino acids. CDR1 and CDR2 from the germline V gene are SGHTA and FQGNSA. V was pared by 5 bases and J by 14 bases, with 12 bases of the junction left unmatched. CDR3 DNA sequence: TGTGCCAGCAGCCTACAACGAGGGACTAGCGGGAGGGGGAAGTTCTTC. Protein sequence: CASSLQRGTSGRGKFF.